Following are 3 T cell receptor beta chains from one sample sequenced in a study of glioma-infiltrating T cells. TCR alpha and beta CDR3 regions were amplified from RNA using iRepertoire nested multiplex PCR. MiXCR, run by TCRdb on the multiplex PCR reads, gives a single entry per CDR3 protein. Among about 210,000 distinct CDR3 sequences listed, over 25% were seen once. The specimen sequenced was glioma tissue, nonneoplastic brain tissue, or PBMCs (not recorded which). Every receptor here comes from a human donor with low-grade glioma or glioblastoma, undergoing nonglioma brain surgery, or in good health (not recorded which).

This clonotype was detected many times. It is unclear where the CDR3 begins or ends on the DNA, so no DNA is shown, and the CDR3 is as TCRdb lists it. The chain links TRBV20-1 to TRBJ2-7; the DNA was not compared with TRBD1, the D call given in the table. The CDR3 is 15 amino acids in total, end residues counted. The V gene's germline CDR1 is DFQATT and CDR2 SNEGSKA (reference sequence). CDR3 protein: CSASSGQGGTYEQYF.

This clonotype came up many times. The chain is built from TRBV7-2 and TRBJ2-3; D is uncertain. CDR3 length: 15 residues. The germline gives CDR1 SGHTA, CDR2 FQGNSA. V dropped 1 base and J dropped 0 bases, with 8 bases sitting between them. CDR3 bases: TGTGCCAGCAGCTTAGGCGGACCTAGCACAGATACGCAGTATTTT. Protein: CASSLGGPSTDTQYF.

This clonotype was seen repeatedly, ten times or more. V is TRBV7-2 and J is TRBJ2-2, with 12 bases fitting TRBD2. The V and J ends lost 0 bases and 5 bases, in that order; junction bases with no gene match: 4. The length of the CDR3 is 17 residues. Germline CDR1 SGHTA, CDR2 FQGNSA. This chain's CDR3 is CASSLARLAGATGELFF. The CDR3 bases are TGTGCCAGCAGCTTAGCGCGACTAGCGGGAGCGACCGGGGAGCTGTTTTTT.